This T cell receptor beta chain stems from a study of metastatic and nonmetastatic thyroid tumors. Looking at the study overall: Across peripheral blood and tumor or nodule tissue samples taken from malignant and benign thyroid patients, the repertoires were compared with one another.

This clone has a count of ten or more. Its antigen is undetermined. Study-wide results and limits: When malignant thyroid tumors were compared with benign nodules, TCR beta diversity was reportedly significantly higher in the malignant tumors. This held in both blood and tumor samples.

Trimming took 3 bases from V and 3 from J, leaving 11 bases between them. Per germline, CDR1 LNHDA and CDR2 SQIVND (reference sequence). The CDR3 is 15 amino acids. Thyroid surgery was performed in patients who had received no treatment beforehand. How the authors handled the data: Clinicopathological groups supplied CDR3 differences that were used to build a distant-metastasis classifier for papillary thyroid cancer. MiXCR was used by TCRdb to re-call the PCR reads. The V and J calls, along with clone size, are taken from TCRdb and not from the paper's own processing. The sample yields about 69,000 clones, about 14% seen once.

The receptor's source is a male donor with papillary thyroid cancer or a benign thyroid nodule (not recorded which). Some clones in this sample may be carry-over from other donors' samples. The J gene is TRBJ2-2, the V gene TRBV19, with D perhaps given as TRBD1 or TRBD2 (6 bases each). The sequenced sample was blood. The CDR3 spells CASSIPGDYTGELFF. CDR3 DNA: TGTGCCAGTAGTATCCCAGGGGACTACACCGGGGAGCTGTTTTTT. The complete variable domain, with remaining parts taken from reference TRBV19 and TRBJ2-2, reads DGGITQSPKYLFRKEGQNVTLSCEQNLNHDAMYWYRQDPGQGLRLIYYSQIVNDFQKGDIAEGYSVSREKKESFPLTVTSAQKNPTAFYLCASSIPGDYTGELFFGEGSRLTVL.